This T cell receptor beta chain was sequenced during a study of T-cell reconstitution after alpha-beta-depleted transplantation in children (TCRdb year 2016). Some background on the complete study: T-cell immune reconstitution after TCRalphabeta/CD19-depleted allogeneic hematopoietic cell transplantation in children was quantitatively tracked in the study by means of TCR repertoire profiling. What the research found in general, with its limitations: In some patients, the high TCRbeta diversity seen at day 60 was put down to recipient T cells and intrathymic progenitors that had survived conditioning. Over subsequent months, a decline in hyperexpanded clone frequencies was noted, and after one year, T-cell counts and TCRbeta diversity were mostly ascribed to newly produced T cells. About two months after transplant, the apparently early recovery of alphabetaT-cell counts reportedly depended on just several hundred clones that had expanded rapidly and came from non-depleted graft cells.

Library construction relied on PCR. TCRdb records Illumina HiSeq 2500 as the sequencer. TCR library preparation used molecular barcoding, with unique molecular identifiers applied to normalize quantification of the TCRbeta repertoire. In-frame beta chains were kept once TCRdb had trimmed the public reads at Q25 with fastp and called clones with MiXCR. Records with the same CDR3 protein are collapsed into one entry carrying the most frequent genes and DNA. The sample table holds hundreds of thousands of distinct CDR3 sequences, of which roughly 13% were seen once. Jointly, the top ten make up about 0.79% of the sample. This clonotype was observed at least ten times. The antigen it recognizes is unknown. No much larger clone exists at a distance of one base, and base qualities are not known. Sample treatment or condition, as interpreted from the label and publication: allogeneic hematopoietic cell transplantation with graft depleted of TCRalphabeta T cells and CD19 B cells. The children who served as transplant recipients had been given grafts of TCRalphabeta/CD19-depleted allogeneic hematopoietic cells.

The sample here was PBMCs, taken before TCRalphabeta/CD19-depleted stem cell transplant. The sequence was collected from a girl aged 2 to 10 with congenital amegakaryocytic thrombocytopenia, due to receive a stem cell transplant.

CDR3 reads: CASSQARYLLAPTDTQYF. DNA sequence: TGTGCCAGCAGCCAAGCTCGCTATCTACTAGCGCCAACAGATACGCAGTATTTT. The rearrangement joined TRBV14 to TRBJ2-3; 7 central bases correspond to TRBD2. For this chain, trimming is 1 base at the V end and 3 bases at the J end, and the number of junction bases without a gene match is 13. The CDR3, from cysteine to phenylalanine, totals 18 residues. Here the CDR3 DNA is all that survives: 54 bases in frame from base 1. Taken from the germline V gene, the CDR1 and CDR2 loops are SGHDN and FVKESK.